This T cell receptor beta chain was sequenced for a study of regulatory and conventional T cells in RAG deficiency. Points from the study as a whole: Omenn syndrome and CID/AS patients had around 100-fold fewer unique Treg TCR beta sequences, versus approximately 10-fold elsewhere. Patient subsets had shorter CDR3s; Omenn Treg-Tconv overlap exceeded 75%.

Germline V lookup: CDR1 LNHDA, CDR2 SQIVND (reference sequence). The V and J ends lost 8 bases and 2 bases respectively, with 18 bases between them. This CDR3 spans 15 amino acids. Assay: immunoSEQ multiplex PCR; the TCRdb copy retains only in-frame clones and omits some. The sample comprises roughly 32,000 clones, 90% to 96% of which are singletons, and roughly 0.35% rests with the top ten. The sorted conventional CD4+ T cells were CD25-low and CD127-high, with genomic DNA sequenced. With respect to this clone: Its target is unknown.

In addition, the sample was reused for a study of regulatory T cells. That paper notes: Primers: 52 TRBV forward and 13 TRBJ reverse. Skewed V and J usage and few unique V-J pairs marked patient repertoires, most in Tregs.

J is TRBJ1-2 and V is TRBV19; D uncertain. The sample comprised CD25- CD4+ T cells sorted from blood. This clonotype originated in a human donor in good health. Here the CDR3 DNA reads TGTGCCAGTTCCTGGTCTCGGACGGGGAACTATGGCTACACCTTC. Translated, it gives CASSWSRTGNYGYTF.